These 29 T cell receptor beta chains were all obtained from the same sample, sequenced in a study of cytomegalovirus exposure and HLA in healthy donors. This PCR relied on a set of 60 Vbeta primers and 13 Jbeta primers. Generated by immunoSEQ multiplex PCR, the TCRdb table keeps only in-frame clones and is missing some. The data contain roughly 100,000 clones, over 60% of them singletons. Sequences were obtained from PBMCs. Receptors were obtained from a woman under 30 in good health and CMV-seropositive.

This chain joins TRBV6-1 and TRBJ2-1; the match to TRBD2 covers 8 bases. The ends lost 1 base at V and 4 bases at J; junction bases unmatched: 15. Germline V gene lookup returns CDR1 MNHNS and CDR2 SASEGT. This CDR3 has 19 amino acids. The CDR3: CASSEEAGSGSGKYNEQFF. DNA of the CDR3: TGTGCCAGCAGTGAAGAGGCGGGGAGCGGGAGTGGAAAATACAATGAGCAGTTCTTC.

This rearrangement joins TRBV9 to TRBJ1-2, with a possible D match to TRBD1 (6 bases). The CDR3 covers 15 residues. Per germline, CDR1 SGDLS and CDR2 YYNGEE. With 0 bases removed from V and 8 bases from J, the gap between germline ends came to 17 bases. The DNA for the CDR3 is TGTGCCAGCAGCGTAGGGGACATCGCGGGGGGAGGCTACACCTTC. Protein: CASSVGDIAGGGYTF.

This rearrangement joins TRBV9 to TRBJ1-2; D is unresolved. In germline, CDR1 is SGDLS, CDR2 YYNGEE. This CDR3 region has 13 residues. V was clipped by 2 bases and J by 7 bases, with 12 bases between them. CDR3 in amino acids: CASSVLGSGGYTF. The CDR3 region has the DNA TGTGCCAGCAGCGTGCTAGGATCCGGTGGCTACACCTTC.

This clone came up once. The J gene is TRBJ2-7, the V gene TRBV13; TRBD1 is a possible D gene (7 bases). Trimming stripped 4 bases from V and 6 bases from J, with 16 bases between. The CDR3 totals 14 residues. The germline V gene has CDR1 PRHDT and CDR2 FYEKMQ (reference sequence). For the CDR3, the DNA is TGTGCCAGCAGCTCCTCAGGGGGGTCCATCGAGCAGTACTTC. Protein: CASSSSGGSIEQYF.

Details on this clone: One end of the junction fails to match germline, which may point to a read error. V gene TRBV6-6 combines with J gene TRBJ1-2; no firm D call. Germline V gene lookup returns CDR1 MNHNY and CDR2 SVGAGI (reference sequence). There are 14 residues in the CDR3. CDR3 coding DNA: TGTGCCAGCAGTCAGTACTCAACGAACTATGGCTACAAATTC. Translated: CASSQYSTNYGYKF.

The chain has TRBV2 and TRBJ2-4; 7 nucleotides match TRBD1. CDR1 and CDR2 (germline): SNHLY, FYNNEI. The CDR3 sequence is 12 residues long. J lost 10 bases, V lost 3 bases, and 3 bases had no gene match. Here the CDR3 DNA reads TGTGCCAGCAGTGACCCGACAGGGATTCAGTACTTC. Amino acid sequence: CASSDPTGIQYF.

Note on this clone: The same CDR3 is also encoded by other DNA sequences in this sample. Here the CDR3 reads CASSYRWTGPDTQYF. In DNA form, the CDR3 reads TGTGCCAGCAGTTACCGATGGACAGGGCCAGATACGCAGTATTTT. The chain combines TRBV6-5 with TRBJ2-3; 8 bases are a match to TRBD1. The CDR3 runs to 15 residues. Germline V CDR1 and CDR2: MNHEY, SVGAGI. V gave up 2 bases and J gave up 4 bases; unmatched junction bases: 5.

The rearrangement joins TRBV6-5 to TRBJ1-4; TRBD1 might be the D (5 bases). Germline V gene data show CDR1 as MNHEY and CDR2 as SVGAGI. CDR3 length: 14 residues. V was trimmed by 4 bases and J by 1 base, leaving 7 bases between them. The CDR3 reads CASSSTVTNEKLFF. The DNA for the CDR3 is TGTGCCAGCAGTTCGACAGTAACTAATGAAAAACTGTTTTTT.

As regards this clone: The sample has other DNA sequences that encode this CDR3 too. CDR3 coding DNA: TGTGCCAGCAGCTTAGGGCAGGGGGCCTACGAGCAGTACTTC. It specifies CASSLGQGAYEQYF. This rearrangement joins TRBV11-2 to TRBJ2-7; TRBD1 matches 7 bases. V lost 1 base to trimming and J lost 2 bases; unmatched junction nucleotides: 2. Germline V gene data show CDR1 as SGHAT and CDR2 as FQNNGV. There are 14 residues in the CDR3.

The chain employs TRBV9 and TRBJ1-1; D uncertain. Germline CDR1 SGDLS, CDR2 YYNGEE. This CDR3 has 12 residues. The V and J ends lost 0 bases and 5 bases respectively, with 5 bases between them. The CDR3 bases are TGTGCCAGCAGCGTAGGGGAGACTGAAGCTTTCTTT. Translation gives CASSVGETEAFF.

The chain combines TRBV6-5 with TRBJ1-2; the match to TRBD1 covers 10 bases. V lost 6 bases, J lost 0 bases, and 4 bases stayed unmatched. Germline V gene data show CDR1 as MNHEY and CDR2 as SVGAGI. The length of the CDR3 is 15 residues. CDR3 protein: CASRNGQGANYGYTF. The CDR3 coding sequence is TGTGCCAGCAGAAACGGACAGGGGGCTAACTATGGCTACACCTTC.

This clone occurred a few times. The J gene is TRBJ2-7, the V gene TRBV19; D might be TRBD1 (6 bases). CDR1 and CDR2 from the germline V gene are LNHDA and SQIVND (reference sequence). The CDR3 is 14 amino acids. Trimming stripped 4 bases from V and 3 bases from J, with 13 bases between. The CDR3 protein is CASSTWDKHYEQYF. CDR3 nucleotide sequence: TGTGCCAGTAGTACCTGGGACAAACACTACGAGCAGTACTTC.

V gene TRBV5-6 combines with J gene TRBJ2-3; TRBD2 agrees at 10 bases. The CDR3 contains 16 residues. V lost 1 base and J lost 2; bases outside the gene matches: 4. From germline, CDR1 is SGHDT and CDR2 YYEEEE. In DNA form, the CDR3 reads TGTGCCAGCAGCTTGCCGAGCGGGAGGGCCACAGATACGCAGTATTTT. This gives the protein CASSLPSGRATDTQYF.

J is TRBJ2-1 and V is TRBV10-3; 9 positions match TRBD1. V gave up 8 bases and J gave up 7 bases; unmatched junction bases: 9. The CDR3 sequence is 14 residues long. Per germline, CDR1 ENHRY and CDR2 SYGVKD. The CDR3 DNA is TGTGCCATCTCTGGACAGGGGACACAAAATGAGCAGTTCTTC. Residues: CAISGQGTQNEQFF.

This chain joins TRBV5-1 and TRBJ2-1; 11 bases agree with TRBD2. This CDR3 region has 16 residues. CDR1 is SGHRS, CDR2 YFSETQ, per germline. The V segment lost 4 bases and the J segment 6 bases; nucleotides outside the gene matches: 9. Written as DNA, the CDR3 is TGCGCCAGCAGCCCACTAGCGGGAGAGGTTCGCAATGAGCAGTTCTTC. Translating gives CASSPLAGEVRNEQFF.

The rearrangement links TRBV9 to TRBJ2-3; D is possibly TRBD2 (6 bases). Germline CDR1 is SGDLS and CDR2 is YYNGEE. V lost 4 bases, J lost 5 bases, and 17 bases lay in between. This CDR3 region has 15 residues. The CDR3 loop is CASSLGTSVEDTQYF. The CDR3 bases are TGTGCCAGCAGCTTAGGGACTTCTGTTGAAGATACGCAGTATTTT.

This chain links TRBV28 with TRBJ2-3, with 9 bases identical to TRBD2. The CDR3 loop spans 14 amino acids. The junction had 4 bases not matched to a gene; V was cut back by 7 bases and J by 2 bases. CDR1 and CDR2 (germline): MDHEN, SYDVKM. The CDR3 sequence: CASTGTSFTDTQYF. Written as DNA, the CDR3 is TGTGCCAGCACGGGGACTAGCTTCACAGATACGCAGTATTTT.

This clone was seen once. The chain joins TRBV6-1 to TRBJ2-7; D possibly corresponds to TRBD1 (6 bases). Trimming took off 0 bases at V and 7 bases at J, with 19 bases between the two ends. CDR3 length: 16 amino acids. Germline assignment: CDR1 MNHNS and CDR2 SASEGT. This CDR3 reads CASSEAGQIKVGEQYF. CDR3 sequence (DNA): TGTGCCAGCAGTGAAGCAGGACAGATAAAGGTGGGGGAGCAGTACTTC.

V is TRBV28 and J is TRBJ1-2; 8 bases align to TRBD1. This CDR3 comprises 14 residues. CDR1 MDHEN and CDR2 SYDVKM come from the germline V gene. Trimming took 6 bases from V and 2 from J; bases not matched to a gene: 5. The CDR3 sequence: CASSSGTGNYGYTF. Written as DNA, the CDR3 is TGTGCCAGCAGCTCCGGGACAGGCAACTATGGCTACACCTTC.

The rearrangement uses TRBV14 and TRBJ2-2, with D tentatively TRBD1 (7 bases). CDR1 is SGHDN and CDR2 is FVKESK in the germline V gene. This CDR3 comprises 14 residues. V was cut by 1 base and J by 9 bases, with 12 bases left in between. The CDR3 nucleotides read TGTGCCAGCAGCCAAGCCAGGGGGGCACGGGAGCTGTTTTTT. Residues: CASSQARGARELFF.

In its sample, this clone was seen once. The CDR3 spells CSAAAGYEQYF. The DNA of the CDR3 is TGCAGTGCAGCAGCGGGGTACGAGCAGTACTTC. The V and J genes are TRBV20-1 and TRBJ2-7; TRBD2 matches at 7 bases. V shed 6 bases and J 4 bases; nucleotides not matched to a gene: 3. Germline V CDR1 and CDR2: DFQATT, SNEGSKA (reference sequence). This CDR3 is built from 11 residues.

A few counts support this clone. One base separates it from a far larger clone, so it is likely a read error. This sample includes further DNA sequences coding for the same CDR3. This chain uses TRBV6-5 with TRBJ1-2; 9 bases are a match to TRBD1. CDR1 is MNHEY, CDR2 SVGAGI, per germline. Trimming at V came to 8 bases and at J to 5 bases, leaving 9 bases not matched to a gene. This CDR3 contains 14 residues. The CDR3 loop reads CASLPGQGPYGYTF. For the CDR3, the DNA is TGTGCCAGCCTTCCGGGACAGGGCCCATATGGCTACACCTTC.

This sequence joins TRBV7-6 and TRBJ1-1; D ambiguous. V was trimmed by 5 bases and J by 1 base, leaving 8 bases between them. This CDR3 comprises 13 residues. Germline CDR1 is SGHVS and CDR2 is FNYEAQ. The CDR3 sequence: CASSPRENTEAFF. In nucleotides, the CDR3 is TGTGCCAGCAGCCCCCGGGAGAACACTGAAGCTTTCTTT.

The V gene is TRBV30, the J gene TRBJ1-1; 7 bases match TRBD1. This CDR3 comprises 14 residues. V shed 4 bases and J 4 bases; nucleotides not matched to a gene: 9. Germline V gene data show CDR1 as GTSNPN and CDR2 as SVGIG (reference sequence). CDR3 sequence reads: CAWMTGPLLTEAFF. The DNA for the CDR3 is TGTGCCTGGATGACAGGGCCCTTACTCACTGAAGCTTTCTTT.

The chain uses TRBV7-3 and TRBJ1-1; D not certain. Looked up from germline, CDR1 is SGHTA and CDR2 is FQGTGA. CDR3 length: 13 residues. V was clipped by 5 bases and J by 6 bases, with 13 bases between them. The CDR3 region is CASSATSGAEAFF. As DNA, the CDR3 is TGTGCCAGCAGCGCTACCTCCGGAGCTGAAGCTTTCTTT.

The rearrangement joins TRBV28 to TRBJ2-7; maybe TRBD2 (6 bases). V lost 9 bases and J lost 3, with 15 bases in between. Per the germline V gene, CDR1 is MDHEN and CDR2 is SYDVKM. This CDR3 comprises 13 residues. The CDR3 spells CASKTRGYYEQYF. CDR3 in DNA: TGTGCCAGTAAGACTAGGGGTTACTACGAGCAGTACTTC.

With respect to this clone: A junction end diverges from the germline sequence, so it may reflect a read error. The V and J genes are TRBV5-1 and TRBJ2-5, with 7 bases identical to TRBD2. The germline V gene encodes CDR1 SGHRS and CDR2 YFSETQ. This CDR3 spans 15 amino acids. CDR3 coding DNA: TGCGCCACCGTCGGGGGGAGGGGCTCTCAAGCGACCCAGTACTTC. Encoded protein: CATVGGRGSQATQYF.

This clone appeared a few times. The chain uses TRBV6-5 and TRBJ2-3; D is perhaps TRBD2 (5 bases). With 4 bases removed from V and 1 base from J, the gap between germline ends came to 9 bases. The CDR3 covers 14 residues. Germline CDR1 reads MNHEY; CDR2 reads SVGAGI. CDR3 sequence: CASSSWTGTDTQYF. In DNA form, the CDR3 reads TGTGCCAGCAGTTCGTGGACTGGCACAGATACGCAGTATTTT.

CDR3 nucleotides: TGTGCCAGCAGTCGGGTCCAATCTTCCTACGAGCAGTACTTC. It encodes CASSRVQSSYEQYF. The rearrangement links TRBV28 to TRBJ2-7; D is undetermined. V shed 5 bases and J shed 1 base, with 12 bases lying between them. CDR3 size: 14 residues. CDR1 MDHEN and CDR2 SYDVKM come from the germline V gene.